This entry lists 20 T cell receptor beta chains sequenced from one sample in a study of patients and donors after allogeneic stem cell transplantation. TCRdb redid the calling of the RT-PCR reads with MiXCR, one entry per CDR3 protein. The data hold hundreds of thousands of distinct CDR3 sequences, with 16% observed a single time. Sample: blood, either unsorted or a sorted T cell fraction (not recorded which). The receptors here all came from a human donor who was either an allogeneic HSCT recipient or a stem cell or donor lymphocyte infusion donor (not recorded which). It is not recorded whose cells these are; they may come from a transplant donor.

In its sample, this clonotype was seen many times. The chain is built from TRBV10-3 and TRBJ1-1; D is perhaps TRBD1 (6 bases). The CDR3 is 18 amino acids. The germline V gene has CDR1 ENHRY and CDR2 SYGVKD. V was clipped by 0 bases and J by 5 bases, with 22 bases between them. The CDR3 coding sequence is TGTGCCATCAGTGAGTCTACAATTAAAGGGACACCAGGGACTGAAGCTTTCTTT. Translated, it gives CAISESTIKGTPGTEAFF.

Details on this clonotype: At one boundary the junction diverges from the germline segment, which might be a read error. This sequence joins TRBV6-6 and TRBJ2-3; the D gene could be TRBD1 or TRBD2 (5 bases each). The CDR3 has 11 amino acids. Germline CDR1 and CDR2: MNHNY and SVGAGI (reference sequence). The CDR3 DNA reads TGTGCCAGCAGTTACTCTGGGGACCCGAGTTTT. Residues: CASSYSGDPSF.

The chain couples TRBV20-1 to TRBJ2-7; TRBD2 agrees at 11 bases. The CDR3 has 14 residues. With 0 bases clipped from V and 4 bases from J, the junction kept 2 bases outside the gene matches. Germline V gene sequence: CDR1 DFQATT, CDR2 SNEGSKA (reference sequence). The DNA of the CDR3 is TGCAGTGCTAGAGATAGCGGGGGGGCTTACGAGCAGTACTTC. It is translated as CSARDSGGAYEQYF.

This clonotype was seen many times. The chain carries TRBV12-3 or TRBV12-4 and TRBJ1-4; TRBD1 agrees at 9 bases. This CDR3 region has 15 residues. After removal of 6 bases from V and 8 bases from J, the junction contained 10 bases not matched to a gene. The CDR3 loop is CASSSPGQGEEKLFF. DNA of the CDR3: TGTGCCAGCAGCAGTCCGGGACAGGGTGAAGAAAAACTGTTTTTT.

The rearrangement uses TRBV24-1 and TRBJ2-1; TRBD2 might be the D (6 bases). The CDR3 length is 13 residues. V was pared by 5 bases and J by 5 bases, with 9 bases between. Per germline, CDR1 KGHDR and CDR2 SFDVKD. CDR3 region: CATSGRVHNEQFF. The CDR3 DNA reads as TGTGCCACCAGTGGGAGGGTCCACAATGAGCAGTTCTTC.

This clonotype was counted a few times. V usage is TRBV6-2 or TRBV6-3 and J usage is TRBJ1-5, with D uncertain. CDR1 and CDR2 (germline): MNHEY, SVGEGT. The CDR3 consists of 15 residues. V lost 2 bases and J lost 0, with 8 bases in between. Written as DNA, the CDR3 is TGTGCCAGCAGTTACAAGGGTTTTAGCAATCAGCCCCAGCATTTT. Translated: CASSYKGFSNQPQHF.

V is TRBV15 and J is TRBJ1-3; D is undetermined. With 0 bases removed from V and 8 bases from J, the gap between germline ends came to 5 bases. The CDR3 contains 12 residues. Germline V lookup: CDR1 LNHNV, CDR2 YYDKDF (reference sequence). The CDR3 loop is CATSRDGYTIYF. The DNA of the CDR3 is TGTGCCACCAGCAGAGACGGGTACACCATATATTTT.

The chain is built from TRBV5-1 and TRBJ2-3, with a weak D call TRBD2 (6 bases). This CDR3 comprises 14 residues. Germline CDR1 is SGHRS and CDR2 is YFSETQ. The germline V and J ends were trimmed by 6 bases and 4 bases, with 15 bases remaining between them. CDR3 DNA: TGCGCCAGCAATACGGGAGTTGTTCCAGATACGCAGTATTTT. Translating gives CASNTGVVPDTQYF.

Ten or more counts support this clonotype. The J gene is TRBJ1-2, the V gene TRBV12-3 or TRBV12-4; D is perhaps TRBD1 (6 bases). V lost 6 bases and J lost 6, with 20 bases in between. The CDR3 covers 15 residues. The DNA for the CDR3 is TGTGCCAGCAGGATGACAGGCGGTCGATCTGATGGCTACACCTTC. This encodes CASRMTGGRSDGYTF.

J is TRBJ1-2 and V is TRBV7-9, with D tentatively TRBD1 (6 bases). Trimming shortened V by 10 bases and J by 4 bases, and 25 bases separated the two germline ends. In germline, CDR1 is SEHNR, CDR2 FQNEAQ (reference sequence). The CDR3 runs 16 residues. The CDR3: CATSQGSGGGGYGYTF. CDR3 nucleotide sequence: TGTGCCACCTCCCAGGGGTCTGGGGGAGGTGGCTATGGCTACACCTTC.

The table lists this clonotype with a few counts. The rearrangement joins TRBV11-3 to TRBJ2-2, with D uncertain. The germline V gene encodes CDR1 SGHNT and CDR2 YENEEA. Between the trimmed V and J ends, which lost 8 bases and 8 bases, there was a span of 15 bases. The CDR3 consists of 13 residues. CDR3 DNA sequence: TGTGCCAGCTACTCCCCGATGACAGGGGAGCTGTTTTTT. It is translated as CASYSPMTGELFF.

Only a few counts were recorded for this clonotype. The V call is TRBV5-1, the J call TRBJ1-2; D remains unclear. Trimming stripped 1 base from V and 0 bases from J, with 10 bases between. The CDR3 has 15 residues. From germline, CDR1 is SGHRS and CDR2 YFSETQ. The CDR3: CASSLRRRANYGYTF. CDR3 DNA: TGCGCCAGCAGCTTGCGCAGGCGTGCTAACTATGGCTACACCTTC.

This chain connects TRBV4-1 to TRBJ1-2; D gene ambiguous. V dropped 4 bases and J dropped 3 bases, with 15 bases sitting between them. CDR1 and CDR2 from the germline V gene are MGHRA and YSYEKL. CDR3 length: 15 amino acids. The CDR3 loop is CASSPRISGDYGYTF. The CDR3 DNA follows: TGCGCCAGCAGCCCCCGAATCTCAGGAGACTATGGCTACACCTTC.

This clonotype was seen only a few times. The J gene is TRBJ1-2, the V gene TRBV20-1; D may be TRBD1 (5 bases). The V end lost 2 bases, the J end lost 3 bases, and 10 bases lay between the germline ends. There are 13 residues in the CDR3. CDR1 is DFQATT, CDR2 SNEGSKA, per germline (reference sequence). CDR3 region: CSARQGVDYGYTF. Written as DNA, the CDR3 is TGCAGTGCTAGACAGGGAGTGGACTATGGCTACACCTTC.

This clonotype was seen a handful of times. The rearrangement links TRBV15 to TRBJ1-1, with D perhaps TRBD1 (5 bases). Germline V gene data show CDR1 as LNHNV and CDR2 as YYDKDF (reference sequence). The CDR3 is 14 amino acids. V dropped 2 bases and J dropped 1 base, with 8 bases sitting between them. CDR3 nucleotides: TGTGCCACCAGCAGACAGGGACCGAACACTGAAGCTTTCTTT. Translated: CATSRQGPNTEAFF. Full variable domain (outside the CDR3, taken from reference TRBV15 and TRBJ1-1): DAMVIQNPRYQVTQFGKPVTLSCSQTLNHNVMYWYQQKSSQAPKLLFHYYDKDFNNEADTPDNFQSRRPNTSFCFLDIRSPGLGDTAMYLCATSRQGPNTEAFFGQGTRLTVV.

This clonotype was counted at least ten times. The chain recombines TRBV6-2 or TRBV6-3 with TRBJ1-1; no reliable D call. The CDR3 contains 15 residues. Trimming cost V 0 bases and J 4 bases, with 12 bases left between them. Per germline, CDR1 MNHEY and CDR2 SVGEGT. The CDR3 reads CASSYSKRRGTEAFF. CDR3 bases: TGTGCCAGCAGTTACTCGAAACGGCGGGGCACTGAAGCTTTCTTT.

In this sample, this clonotype turned up a few times. The gene calls are TRBV6-2 or TRBV6-3 and TRBJ2-7; TRBD1 might be the D (5 bases). With 5 bases removed from V and 6 bases from J, the gap between germline ends came to 14 bases. The CDR3 is made up of 13 amino acids. Germline CDR1 reads MNHEY; CDR2 reads SVGEGT. The CDR3 coding sequence is TGTGCCAGCAGTCTAACCAGGGCCGGCGAGCAGTACTTC. This gives the protein CASSLTRAGEQYF.

Details on this clonotype: Germline and junction disagree at one end, which may indicate a read error. The chain couples TRBV3-1 to TRBJ2-7, with 8 positions matching TRBD2. The CDR3 extends over 14 amino acids. Germline CDR1 LGHDT, CDR2 YNNKEL (reference sequence). The CDR3 sequence: CASRQGGTSSEQYF. In DNA form, the CDR3 reads TGTGCCAGCAGGCAAGGAGGGACTAGTTCCGAGCAGTACTTC.

This clonotype turned up a few times. The chain employs TRBV7-3 and TRBJ2-1; 13 bases are a match to TRBD2. Germline assignment: CDR1 SGHTA and CDR2 FQGTGA. Trimming removed 5 bases from V and 7 bases from J; junction bases left unmatched: 11. The CDR3 is made up of 17 amino acids. The CDR3 DNA follows: TGTGCCAGCAGCCTTTCCGGGACTAGCGGGAAGCGTAATGAGCAGTTCTTC. Translating gives CASSLSGTSGKRNEQFF.

The rearrangement links TRBV12-3 or TRBV12-4 to TRBJ1-1; D remains ambiguous. The V gene lost 1 base and the J gene lost 4 bases, with 10 bases spanning the gap. This CDR3 has 14 residues. The CDR3 DNA follows: TGTGCCAGCAGTTTAGTCCCGCCGGGCACTGAAGCTTTCTTT. This codes for CASSLVPPGTEAFF.